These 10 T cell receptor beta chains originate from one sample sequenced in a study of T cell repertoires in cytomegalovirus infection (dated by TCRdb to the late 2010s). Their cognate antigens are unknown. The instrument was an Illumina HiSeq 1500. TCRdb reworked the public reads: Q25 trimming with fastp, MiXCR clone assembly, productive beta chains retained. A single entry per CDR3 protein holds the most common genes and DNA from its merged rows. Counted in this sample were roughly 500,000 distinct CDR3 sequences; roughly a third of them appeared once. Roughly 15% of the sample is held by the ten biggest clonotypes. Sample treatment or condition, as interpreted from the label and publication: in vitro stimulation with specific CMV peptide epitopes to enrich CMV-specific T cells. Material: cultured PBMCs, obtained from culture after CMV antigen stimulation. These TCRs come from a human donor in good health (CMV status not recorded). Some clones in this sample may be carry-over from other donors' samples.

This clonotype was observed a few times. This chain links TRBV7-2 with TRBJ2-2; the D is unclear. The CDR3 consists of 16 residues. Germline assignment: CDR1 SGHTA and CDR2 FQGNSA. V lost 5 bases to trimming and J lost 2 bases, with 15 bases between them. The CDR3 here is CASSQRANLNTGELFF. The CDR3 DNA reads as TGTGCCAGCAGCCAGAGAGCGAACCTTAACACCGGGGAGCTGTTTTTT.

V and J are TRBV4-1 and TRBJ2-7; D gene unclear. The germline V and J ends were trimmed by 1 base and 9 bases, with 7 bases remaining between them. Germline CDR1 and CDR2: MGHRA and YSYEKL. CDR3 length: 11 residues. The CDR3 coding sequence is TGCGCCAGCAGCCAAGGGGAATGGCAGTACTTC. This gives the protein CASSQGEWQYF.

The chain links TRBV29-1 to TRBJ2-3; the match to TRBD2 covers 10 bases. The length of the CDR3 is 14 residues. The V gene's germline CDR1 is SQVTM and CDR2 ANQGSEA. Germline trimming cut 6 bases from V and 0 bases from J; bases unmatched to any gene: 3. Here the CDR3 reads CSVRAGGSTDTQYF. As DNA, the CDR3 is TGCAGCGTGAGAGCGGGAGGGAGCACAGATACGCAGTATTTT.

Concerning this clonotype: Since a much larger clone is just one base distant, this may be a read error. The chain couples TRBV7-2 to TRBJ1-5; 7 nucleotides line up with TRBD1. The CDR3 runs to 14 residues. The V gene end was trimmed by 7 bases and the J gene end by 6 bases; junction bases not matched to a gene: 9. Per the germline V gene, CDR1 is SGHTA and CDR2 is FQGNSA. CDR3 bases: TGTGCCAGCACCGTGACAGGGTTTAGTCAGCCCCAGCATTTT. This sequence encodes CASTVTGFSQPQHF.

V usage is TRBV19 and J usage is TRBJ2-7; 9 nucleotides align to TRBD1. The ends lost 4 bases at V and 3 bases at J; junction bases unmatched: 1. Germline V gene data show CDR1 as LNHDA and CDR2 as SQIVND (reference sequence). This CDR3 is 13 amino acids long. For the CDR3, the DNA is TGTGCCAGTAGTAGACAGGGGGACTACGAGCAGTACTTC. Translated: CASSRQGDYEQYF.

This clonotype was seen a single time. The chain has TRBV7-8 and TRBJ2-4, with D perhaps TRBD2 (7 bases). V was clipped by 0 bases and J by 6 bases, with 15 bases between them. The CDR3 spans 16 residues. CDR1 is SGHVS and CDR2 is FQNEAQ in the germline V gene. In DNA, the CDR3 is TGTGCCAGCAGCTTAGCTAGCACAGGGAGGGGAAACATTCAGTACTTC. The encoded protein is CASSLASTGRGNIQYF.

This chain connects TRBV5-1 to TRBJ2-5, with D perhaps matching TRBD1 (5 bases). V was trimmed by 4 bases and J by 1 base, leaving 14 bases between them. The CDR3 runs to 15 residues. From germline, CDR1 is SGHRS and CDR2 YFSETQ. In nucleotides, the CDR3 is TGCGCCAGCAGCGTAATGACAGAGCCCCAAGAGACCCAGTACTTC. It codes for CASSVMTEPQETQYF.

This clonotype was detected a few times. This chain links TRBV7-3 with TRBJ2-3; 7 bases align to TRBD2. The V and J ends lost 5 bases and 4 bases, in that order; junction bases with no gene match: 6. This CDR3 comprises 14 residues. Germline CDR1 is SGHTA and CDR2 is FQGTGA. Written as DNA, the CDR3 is TGTGCCAGCAGCCCGAGCGGGAATGCAGATACGCAGTATTTT. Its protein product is CASSPSGNADTQYF.

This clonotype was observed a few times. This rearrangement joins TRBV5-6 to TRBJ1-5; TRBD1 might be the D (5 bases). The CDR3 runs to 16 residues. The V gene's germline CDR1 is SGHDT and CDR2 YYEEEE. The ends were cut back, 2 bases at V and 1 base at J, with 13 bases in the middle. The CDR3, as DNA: TGTGCCAGCAGCTTCTTAGCGGGGGGGAGCAATCAGCCCCAGCATTTT. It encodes CASSFLAGGSNQPQHF. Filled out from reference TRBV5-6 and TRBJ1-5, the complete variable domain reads DAGVTQSPTHLIKTRGQQVTLRCSPKSGHDTVSWYQQALGQGPQFIFQYYEEEERQRGNFPDRFSGHQFPNYSSELNVNALLLGDSALYLCASSFLAGGSNQPQHFGDGTRLSIL.

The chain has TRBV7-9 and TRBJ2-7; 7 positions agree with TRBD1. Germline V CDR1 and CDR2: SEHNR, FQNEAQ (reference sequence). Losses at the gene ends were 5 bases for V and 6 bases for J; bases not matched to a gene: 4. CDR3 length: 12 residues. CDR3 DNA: TGTGCCAGCAGCCCAACAGGGGCCGAGCAGTACGTC. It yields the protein CASSPTGAEQYV.